This T cell receptor (beta chain) was sequenced in a study of CD4+ T cells in melanoma (dated by TCRdb to between 2022 and 2023). Looking at the study overall: Neoantigen-specific CD4+ T cells in human melanoma were what the study investigated. Overall study results and their limits: Neoantigen-specific CD4+ T cells were reported to be correlated with the function of CD8+ T cells, macrophages and B cells. According to the report, neoantigen-specific CD4+ T cells in melanoma displayed diverse differentiation states.

Donors were patients with melanoma. For CDR1 and CDR2, the germline V gene lists ENHRY and SYGVKD. The germline V and J ends show losses of 5 bases and 2 bases respectively, and no gene match explains 6 bases of the junction. The cysteine opens and the phenylalanine closes a CDR3 of 15 amino acids. The only DNA kept is the CDR3, 45 bases in frame from the first base. In the case of this clone: The antigen it binds to is not known. No qualities accompany the bases; no much larger clone lies one base away.

To prepare the library, the immunoSEQ multiplex PCR assay was applied. TCRdb stores this immuneACCESS table with in-frame sequences only. Part of the clones is absent; in the studies checked, under half of the shortfall reflects unresolved V genes, and no reason is known for the rest. For this sample there are more than 13,000 clones; 80% to 85% appear just once. 5.5% to 8% of the sample is taken by the ten largest. The sample consisted of cells from a culture (not recorded whether cultured in vitro). Recombination linked TRBV10-3 to TRBJ1-5; 7 bases in between match TRBD1. The source is a human donor with melanoma. CDR3 protein: CAISPGQVGNQPQHF. The bases read TGTGCCATCAGTCCAGGACAGGTGGGCAATCAGCCCCAGCATTTT.